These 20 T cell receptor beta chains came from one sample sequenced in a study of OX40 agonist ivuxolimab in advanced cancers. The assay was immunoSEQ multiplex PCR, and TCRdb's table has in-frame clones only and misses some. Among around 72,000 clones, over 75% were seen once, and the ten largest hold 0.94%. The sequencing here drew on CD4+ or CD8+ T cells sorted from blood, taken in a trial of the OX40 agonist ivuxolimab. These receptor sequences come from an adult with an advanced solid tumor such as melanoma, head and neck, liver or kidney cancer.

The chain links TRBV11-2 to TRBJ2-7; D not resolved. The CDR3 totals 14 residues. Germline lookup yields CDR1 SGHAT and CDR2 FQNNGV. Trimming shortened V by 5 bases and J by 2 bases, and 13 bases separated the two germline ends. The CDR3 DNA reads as TGTGCCAGCAGCCCGGAACCCCTTGCCTACGAGCAGTACTTC. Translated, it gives CASSPEPLAYEQYF.

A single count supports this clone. CDR3 sequence (DNA): TGTGCCAGCAGTGAATTAGGGTCTCGGGGGGGGAAAGAGACCCAGTACTTC. This encodes CASSELGSRGGKETQYF. The chain has TRBV25-1 and TRBJ2-5; the match to TRBD2 covers 8 bases. V lost 1 base to trimming and J lost 3 bases; unmatched junction nucleotides: 10. The CDR3 extends over 17 amino acids. Germline CDR1 reads MGHDK; CDR2 reads SYGVNS.

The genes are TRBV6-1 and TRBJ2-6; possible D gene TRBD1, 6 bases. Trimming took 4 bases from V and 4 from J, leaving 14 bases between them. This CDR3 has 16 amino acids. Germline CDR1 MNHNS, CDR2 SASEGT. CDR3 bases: TGTGCCAGCAGTGTACCAGGGGTGATGGGGGCCAACGTCCTGACTTTC. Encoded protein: CASSVPGVMGANVLTF.

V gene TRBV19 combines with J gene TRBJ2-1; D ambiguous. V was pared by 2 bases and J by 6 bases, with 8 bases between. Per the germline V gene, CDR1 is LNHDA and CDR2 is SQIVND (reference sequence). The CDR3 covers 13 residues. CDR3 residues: CASSIPYVNEQFF. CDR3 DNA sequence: TGTGCCAGTAGTATACCCTACGTCAATGAGCAGTTCTTC.

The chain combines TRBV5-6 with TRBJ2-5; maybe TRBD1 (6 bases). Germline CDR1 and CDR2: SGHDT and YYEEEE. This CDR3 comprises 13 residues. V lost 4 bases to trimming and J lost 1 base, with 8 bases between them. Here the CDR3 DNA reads TGTGCCAGCAGCCACAGGGTCCAAGAGACCCAGTACTTC. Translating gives CASSHRVQETQYF.

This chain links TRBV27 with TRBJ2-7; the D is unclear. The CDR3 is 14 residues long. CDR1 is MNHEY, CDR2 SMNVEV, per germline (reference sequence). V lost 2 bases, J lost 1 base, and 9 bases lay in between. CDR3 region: CASSLRRDSYEQYF. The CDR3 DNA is TGTGCCAGCAGTTTACGAAGGGATTCCTACGAGCAGTACTTC.

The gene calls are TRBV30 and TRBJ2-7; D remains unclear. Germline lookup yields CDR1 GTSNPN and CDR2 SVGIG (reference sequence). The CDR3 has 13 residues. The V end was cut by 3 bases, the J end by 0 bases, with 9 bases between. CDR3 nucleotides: TGTGCCTGGAGCAACGGCGGCTCCTACGAGCAGTACTTC. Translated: CAWSNGGSYEQYF.

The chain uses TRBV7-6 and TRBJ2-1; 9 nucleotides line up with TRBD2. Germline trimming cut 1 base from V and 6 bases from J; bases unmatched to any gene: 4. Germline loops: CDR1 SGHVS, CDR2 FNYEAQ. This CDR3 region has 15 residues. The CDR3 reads CASSLGAGGSNEQFF. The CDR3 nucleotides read TGTGCCAGCAGCTTAGGAGCGGGGGGTTCCAATGAGCAGTTCTTC. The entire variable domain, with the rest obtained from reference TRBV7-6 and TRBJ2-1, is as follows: GAGVSQSPRYKVTKRGQDVALRCDPISGHVSLYWYRQALGQGPEFLTYFNYEAQQDKSGLPNDRFSAERPEGSISTLTIQRTEQRDSAMYRCASSLGAGGSNEQFFGPGTRLTVL.

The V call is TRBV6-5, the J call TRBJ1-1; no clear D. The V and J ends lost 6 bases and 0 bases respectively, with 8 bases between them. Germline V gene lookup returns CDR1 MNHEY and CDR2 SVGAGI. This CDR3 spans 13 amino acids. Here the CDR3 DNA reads TGTGCCAGCAGCCGGACCGTGAACACTGAAGCTTTCTTT. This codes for CASSRTVNTEAFF.

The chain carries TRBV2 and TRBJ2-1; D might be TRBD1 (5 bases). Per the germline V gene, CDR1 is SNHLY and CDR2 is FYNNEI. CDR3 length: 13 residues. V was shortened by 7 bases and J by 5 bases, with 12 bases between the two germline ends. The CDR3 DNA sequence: TGTGCCAGCACCGAAACAGGAAACAATGAGCAGTTCTTC. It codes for CASTETGNNEQFF.

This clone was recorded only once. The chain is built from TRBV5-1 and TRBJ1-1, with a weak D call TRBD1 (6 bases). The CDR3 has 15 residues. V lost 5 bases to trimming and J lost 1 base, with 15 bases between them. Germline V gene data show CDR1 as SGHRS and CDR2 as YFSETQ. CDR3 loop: CASRPGHLSNTEAFF. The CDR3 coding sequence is TGCGCCAGCAGGCCGGGACACTTATCGAACACTGAAGCTTTCTTT.

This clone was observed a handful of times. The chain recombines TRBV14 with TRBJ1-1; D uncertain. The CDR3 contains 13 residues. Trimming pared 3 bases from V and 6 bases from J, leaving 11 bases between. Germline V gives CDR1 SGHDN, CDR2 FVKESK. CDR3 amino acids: CASSHGRASEAFF. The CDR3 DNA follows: TGTGCCAGCAGCCACGGACGCGCCTCTGAAGCTTTCTTT.

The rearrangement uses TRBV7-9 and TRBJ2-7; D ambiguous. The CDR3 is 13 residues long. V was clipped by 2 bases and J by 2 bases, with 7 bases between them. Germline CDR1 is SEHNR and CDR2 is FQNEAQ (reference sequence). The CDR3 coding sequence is TGTGCCAGCAGCTTACGTGAAGCCTACGAGCAGTACTTC. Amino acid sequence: CASSLREAYEQYF.

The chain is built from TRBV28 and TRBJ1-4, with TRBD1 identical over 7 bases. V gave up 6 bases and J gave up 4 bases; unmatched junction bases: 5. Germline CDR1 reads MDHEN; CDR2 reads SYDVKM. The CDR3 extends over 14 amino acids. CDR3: CASRLDRVNEKLFF. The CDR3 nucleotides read TGTGCCAGCAGACTTGACAGGGTTAATGAAAAACTGTTTTTT.

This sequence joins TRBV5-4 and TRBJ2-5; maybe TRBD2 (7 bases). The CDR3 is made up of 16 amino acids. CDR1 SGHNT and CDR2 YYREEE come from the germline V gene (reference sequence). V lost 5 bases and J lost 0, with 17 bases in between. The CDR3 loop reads CASSPGGGRYQETQYF. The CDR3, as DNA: TGTGCCAGCAGTCCCGGCGGGGGCCGCTACCAAGAGACCCAGTACTTC.

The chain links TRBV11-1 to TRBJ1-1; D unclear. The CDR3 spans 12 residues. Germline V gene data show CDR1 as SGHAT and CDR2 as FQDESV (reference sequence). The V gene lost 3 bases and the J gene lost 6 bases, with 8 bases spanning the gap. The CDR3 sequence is CASSFWGAEAFF. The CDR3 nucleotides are TGTGCCAGCAGCTTCTGGGGAGCTGAAGCTTTCTTT.

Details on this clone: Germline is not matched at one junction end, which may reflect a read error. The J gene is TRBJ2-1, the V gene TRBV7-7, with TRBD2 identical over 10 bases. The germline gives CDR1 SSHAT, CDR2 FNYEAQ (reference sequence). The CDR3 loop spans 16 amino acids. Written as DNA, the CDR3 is TGTGCTAGCAGCCTCGGAACTAGCGGGGCGTACAATGAGCAGTTCTTC. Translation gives CASSLGTSGAYNEQFF.

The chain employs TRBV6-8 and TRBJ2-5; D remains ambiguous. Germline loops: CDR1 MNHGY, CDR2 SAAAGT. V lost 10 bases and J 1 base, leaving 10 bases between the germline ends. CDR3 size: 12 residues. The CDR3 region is CATKAAQETQYF. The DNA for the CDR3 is TGTGCCACTAAGGCAGCCCAAGAGACCCAGTACTTC.

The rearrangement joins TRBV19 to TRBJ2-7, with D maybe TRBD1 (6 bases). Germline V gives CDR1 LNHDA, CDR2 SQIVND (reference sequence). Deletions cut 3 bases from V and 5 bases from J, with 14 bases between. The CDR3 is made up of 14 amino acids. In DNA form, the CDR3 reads TGTGCCAGTAGTATCGGAACAGGGATCCACGAGCAGTACTTC. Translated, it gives CASSIGTGIHEQYF.

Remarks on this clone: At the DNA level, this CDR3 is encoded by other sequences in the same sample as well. This CDR3 reads CASSLARNTEAFF. The CDR3 nucleotides read TGTGCCAGCAGCTTGGCACGGAACACTGAAGCTTTCTTT. The chain uses TRBV5-4 and TRBJ1-1; D is ambiguous. V was shortened by 0 bases and J by 1 base, with 4 bases between the two germline ends. The CDR3 extends over 13 amino acids. Germline CDR1 is SGHNT and CDR2 is YYREEE (reference sequence).